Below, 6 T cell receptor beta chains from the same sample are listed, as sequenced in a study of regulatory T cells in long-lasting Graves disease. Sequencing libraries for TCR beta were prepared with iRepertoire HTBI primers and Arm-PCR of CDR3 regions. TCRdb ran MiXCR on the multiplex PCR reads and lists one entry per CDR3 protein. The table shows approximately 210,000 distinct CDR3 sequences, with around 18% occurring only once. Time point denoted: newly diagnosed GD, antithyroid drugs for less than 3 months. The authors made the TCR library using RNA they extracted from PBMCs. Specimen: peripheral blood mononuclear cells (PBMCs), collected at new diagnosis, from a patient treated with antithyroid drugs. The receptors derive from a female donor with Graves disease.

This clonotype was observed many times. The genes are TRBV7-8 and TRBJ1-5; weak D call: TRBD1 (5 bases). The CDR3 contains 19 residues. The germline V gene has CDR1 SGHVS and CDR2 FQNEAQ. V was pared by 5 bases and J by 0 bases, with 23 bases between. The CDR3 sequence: CASSRGEVGATFSNQPQHF. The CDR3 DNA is TGTGCCAGCAGCCGAGGGGAGGTAGGGGCCACTTTTAGCAATCAGCCCCAGCATTTT.

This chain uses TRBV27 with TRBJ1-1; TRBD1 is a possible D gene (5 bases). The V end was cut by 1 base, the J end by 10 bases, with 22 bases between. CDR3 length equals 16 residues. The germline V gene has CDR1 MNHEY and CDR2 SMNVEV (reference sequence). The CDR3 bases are TGTGCCAGCAGTTTATTGGGGCGGCCAGATGGGCCTGGAGCTTTCTTT. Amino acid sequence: CASSLLGRPDGPGAFF.

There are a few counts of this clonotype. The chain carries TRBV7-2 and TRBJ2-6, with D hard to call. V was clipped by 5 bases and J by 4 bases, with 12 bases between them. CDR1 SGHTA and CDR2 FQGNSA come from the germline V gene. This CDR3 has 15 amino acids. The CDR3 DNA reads TGTGCCAGCAGCCACGGACGTCTCGGGGCCAACGTCCTGACTTTC. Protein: CASSHGRLGANVLTF. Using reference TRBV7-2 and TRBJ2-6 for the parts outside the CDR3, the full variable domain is GAGVSQSPSNKVTEKGKDVELRCDPISGHTALYWYRQSLGQGLEFLIYFQGNSAPDKSGLPSDRFSAERTGGSVSTLTIQRTQQEDSAVYLCASSHGRLGANVLTFGAGSRLTVL.

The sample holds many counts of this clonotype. CDR3 protein: CASSWGLAGQETQYF. In nucleotides, the CDR3 is TGTGCCAGCTCCTGGGGTCTAGCGGGGCAAGAGACCCAGTACTTC. The gene calls are TRBV14 and TRBJ2-5, with 9 bases matching TRBD2. The CDR3 contains 15 residues. Trimming at V came to 8 bases and at J to 2 bases, leaving 9 bases not matched to a gene. Germline assignment: CDR1 SGHDN and CDR2 FVKESK.

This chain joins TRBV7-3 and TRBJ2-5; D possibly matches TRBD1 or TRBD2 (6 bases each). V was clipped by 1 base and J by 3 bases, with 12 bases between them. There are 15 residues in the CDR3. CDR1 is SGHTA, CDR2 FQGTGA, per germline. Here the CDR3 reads CASSLSVGGKETQYF. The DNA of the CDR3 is TGTGCCAGCAGCTTAAGCGTAGGGGGGAAAGAGACCCAGTACTTC.

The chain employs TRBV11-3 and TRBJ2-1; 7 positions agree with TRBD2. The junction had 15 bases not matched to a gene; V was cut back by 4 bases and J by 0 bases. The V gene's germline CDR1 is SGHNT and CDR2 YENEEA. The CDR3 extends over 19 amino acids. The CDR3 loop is CASSSNVAGRASSYNEQFF. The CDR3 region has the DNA TGTGCCAGCAGCTCAAACGTAGCGGGCCGGGCTAGCTCCTACAATGAGCAGTTCTTC.